This entry lists 2 T cell receptor beta chains sequenced from one sample in a study of neurological immune-mediated disorders. Via MiXCR, TCRdb re-called the 5' RACE reads, giving one row per CDR3 protein. Altogether some 70,000 distinct CDR3 sequences are present, 4.5% being singletons, with the ten largest covering approximately 7%. The sample consisted of PBMCs. The receptors derive from a man in his thirties or forties with multiple sclerosis.

This clonotype was recorded many times. The germline gene is not matched at one end of the junction; a read error may be the cause. This chain uses TRBV7-6 with TRBJ2-7; 7 nucleotides align to TRBD2. CDR3 length: 13 residues. Germline V gives CDR1 SGHVS, CDR2 FNYEAQ. This chain's CDR3 is CASSLAGERGYSF. The CDR3 DNA is TGTGCCAGCAGCTTAGCCGGCGAGCGGGGATACTCCTTC.

This clonotype appeared many times. The V call is TRBV5-1, the J call TRBJ1-5, with D unclear. The V gene's germline CDR1 is SGHRS and CDR2 YFSETQ. Trimming removed 0 bases from V and 0 bases from J, with 7 bases in between. This CDR3 contains 15 residues. CDR3 loop: CASSLVPGSNQPQHF. The CDR3, as DNA: TGCGCCAGCAGCTTGGTTCCGGGTAGCAATCAGCCCCAGCATTTT.